This TCR beta chain derives from a study of CD8+ T cells in alopecia areata. About the research overall: A 6-month period off drug followed tofacitinib, which lasted 6 to 18 months.

Following RNA extraction, reverse transcription yielded cDNA that acted as the sequencing template. The data were produced by immunoSEQ multiplex PCR, yet TCRdb's version contains in-frame clones alone and is incomplete. This table holds about 210,000 clones, under 70% found once. This clone was observed a handful of times. The ends lost 2 bases at V and 1 base at J; junction bases unmatched: 4. The CDR3 length is 15 residues. The V gene's germline CDR1 is SGHRS and CDR2 YFSETQ. The treatment is: oral pan-JAK inhibitor, 5-10 mg twice daily. V is TRBV5-1 and J is TRBJ2-5; 8 bases align to TRBD2. Sequences were derived from CD4+ T cells sorted from blood, sampled at week 44, from a patient treated with tofacitinib. The source is a human donor with alopecia areata. Written as DNA, the CDR3 is TGCGCCAGCAGCTTCGGGGGGGCCGGCCAAGAGACCCAGTACTTC. Translation: CASSFGGAGQETQYF.